In its sample, the clone carrying this TCR beta chain was seen a few times. The antigen is undetermined. Before being chosen for sequencing, patients had shown CD8+CD57+ cell expansion by flow cytometry. Patients were treatment-naive when blood was sampled. This sample was included in a study of CD8+CD57+ T cells in acquired aplastic anemia. Findings and limits, study-wide: Comparison of patients with controls identified approximately 28 shared CD8+ CDR3 sequences.

The CDR3 contains 16 residues. Germline assignment: CDR1 SGHAT and CDR2 FQNNGV. Trimming left V 5 bases short and J 2 bases short, with 16 bases between. TCR beta VDJ and CDR3 profiling used genomic DNA as template. MiXCR was run by TCRdb on the reads, yielding one entry per CDR3 protein. In the table there are 170,000 or so distinct CDR3 sequences, 45% to 50% of which are singletons. The clonotype was recovered from a human donor with aplastic anemia. Source material: sorted CD4+, CD8+, or CD8+CD57+ T cells (not recorded which) from PBMCs. The chain employs TRBV11-2 and TRBJ1-3; no firm D call. Here the CDR3 DNA reads TGTGCCAGCAGCAGTCCCCTCGGCAGGACTGGAAACACCATATATTTT. As protein: CASSSPLGRTGNTIYF. The variable domain in full, with the rest retrieved from reference TRBV11-2 and TRBJ1-3, is EAGVAQSPRYKIIEKRQSVAFWCNPISGHATLYWYQQILGQGPKLLIQFQNNGVVDDSQLPKDRFSAERLKGVDSTLKIQPAKLEDSAVYLCASSSPLGRTGNTIYFGEGSWLTVV.